Shown below are 20 T cell receptor beta chains from a single sample sequenced in a study of T cells in Graves' hyperthyroidism and ophthalmopathy. Using RNA transcripts as the source, TCR beta CDR3 regions were amplified. The HTBI primer set served for first-round RT-PCR of the TCR CDR3. TCRdb re-analysed the multiplex PCR reads in MiXCR, keeping a single row per CDR3 protein. In the table there are over 250,000 distinct CDR3 sequences, about 17% of which are singletons. Sample: blood. The receptor set was obtained from a woman aged 60 to 75 with Graves' ophthalmopathy.

This clonotype was observed at least ten times. J is TRBJ1-4 and V is TRBV11-2; weak D call: TRBD1 (5 bases). Germline lookup yields CDR1 SGHAT and CDR2 FQNNGV. The CDR3 extends over 14 amino acids. V was pared by 5 bases and J by 3 bases, with 10 bases between. CDR3 nucleotides: TGTGCCAGCAGCCTCGGGACGGCTAATGAAAAACTGTTTTTT. It translates to CASSLGTANEKLFF.

The chain is built from TRBV9 and TRBJ2-2, with a possible D match to TRBD1 (6 bases). CDR1 SGDLS and CDR2 YYNGEE come from the germline V gene. There are 15 residues in the CDR3. The V end was cut by 0 bases, the J end by 4 bases, with 10 bases between. CDR3 sequence (DNA): TGTGCCAGCAGCGTAGATCAGGGGATCACCGGGGAGCTGTTTTTT. It yields the protein CASSVDQGITGELFF. The full variable domain, completed using reference TRBV9 and TRBJ2-2, is DSGVTQTPKHLITATGQRVTLRCSPRSGDLSVYWYQQSLDQGLQFLIQYYNGEERAKGNILERFSAQQFPDLHSELNLSSLELGDSALYFCASSVDQGITGELFFGEGSRLTVL.

A few counts support this clonotype. This chain connects TRBV28 to TRBJ1-2; perhaps TRBD1 as D (6 bases). CDR3 size: 12 residues. Trimming pared 3 bases from V and 10 bases from J, leaving 12 bases between. CDR1 is MDHEN, CDR2 SYDVKM, per germline. The CDR3 sequence is CASSLGGSVYTF. Written as DNA, the CDR3 is TGTGCCAGCAGTTTGGGGGGCAGCGTCTACACCTTC.

This clonotype was detected ten times or more. The chain uses TRBV6-2 or TRBV6-3 and TRBJ2-7; D gene ambiguous. V lost 6 bases and J lost 5, with 20 bases in between. Germline V gene lookup returns CDR1 MNHEY and CDR2 SVGEGT. The CDR3 totals 15 residues. The CDR3 is CASSFPERPANEQYF. The CDR3 nucleotides read TGTGCCAGCAGCTTCCCTGAGCGCCCCGCCAACGAGCAGTACTTC.

Many counts were recorded for this clonotype. The V call is TRBV20-1, the J call TRBJ2-3; 12 bases fit TRBD2. The CDR3 is made up of 15 amino acids. Germline CDR1 is DFQATT and CDR2 is SNEGSKA (reference sequence). Unmatched junction bases numbered 0, after V lost 1 base and J lost 1 base. CDR3 nucleotides: TGCAGTGCTAGAGGGACTAGCGGGGGCACAGATACGCAGTATTTT. Encoded protein: CSARGTSGGTDTQYF.

As for this clonotype: Possible read error: a much larger clone is one base away. V gene TRBV4-3 combines with J gene TRBJ1-1, with a possible D match to TRBD1 (5 bases). Deletions cut 1 base from V and 0 bases from J, with 6 bases between. Germline CDR1 is LGHNA and CDR2 is YSLEER. This CDR3 has 14 amino acids. The CDR3 DNA follows: TGCGCCAGCAGCCAAGGACAGTTGAACACTGAAGCTTTCTTT. Amino acids: CASSQGQLNTEAFF.

The chain recombines TRBV28 with TRBJ2-7; 11 nucleotides agree with TRBD2. V was pared by 6 bases and J by 6 bases, with 7 bases of the junction left unmatched. This CDR3 is 14 amino acids long. Germline V CDR1 and CDR2: MDHEN, SYDVKM. The CDR3 region is CASRLLAGEGEQYF. DNA of the CDR3: TGTGCCAGCAGATTACTAGCGGGAGAAGGCGAGCAGTACTTC. Based on the CDR3 plus reference TRBV28 and TRBJ2-7, the full variable domain is DVKVTQSSRYLVKRTGEKVFLECVQDMDHENMFWYRQDPGLGLRLIYFSYDVKMKEKGDIPEGYSVSREKKERFSLILESASTNQTSMYLCASRLLAGEGEQYFGPGTRLTVT.

Worth noting for this clonotype: A much larger clonotype is one base distant, so this may be a read error. The CDR3 carries no conserved terminal phenylalanine or tryptophan, so it likely arises from a read error. V usage is TRBV19 and J usage is TRBJ2-5, with D perhaps matching TRBD1 or TRBD2 (5 bases each). CDR3 length: 15 amino acids. CDR1 and CDR2 from the germline V gene are LNHDA and SQIVND (reference sequence). Trimming left V 1 base short and J 4 bases short, with 13 bases between. The chain's CDR3 is CASSIARGRGETQYL. In DNA form, the CDR3 reads TGTGCCAGTAGTATAGCCCGGGGCCGGGGAGAGACCCAGTACCTC.

V and J are TRBV29-1 and TRBJ1-2; TRBD1 agrees at 7 bases. The J segment lost 3 bases and the V segment lost 7 bases, leaving 8 bases of the junction unmatched. This CDR3 has 13 residues. The germline gives CDR1 SQVTM, CDR2 ANQGSEA. The CDR3 DNA sequence: TGCAGCGCTGGCAGGGGACAGTACTATGGCTACACCTTC. Its protein is CSAGRGQYYGYTF.

This clonotype was seen at least ten times. The chain is built from TRBV20-1 and TRBJ1-1; D not resolved. This CDR3 has 13 residues. Trimming removed 6 bases from V and 5 bases from J, with 16 bases in between. CDR1 is DFQATT, CDR2 SNEGSKA, per germline (reference sequence). The CDR3 spells CSAAYMGRTEAFF. The CDR3 nucleotides are TGCAGTGCGGCTTACATGGGAAGGACTGAAGCTTTCTTT.

This clonotype occurred many times. The chain carries TRBV11-2 and TRBJ2-7; D possibly uses TRBD1 or TRBD2 (6 bases each). In germline, CDR1 is SGHAT, CDR2 FQNNGV. V lost 9 bases, J lost 3 bases, and 18 bases lay in between. The CDR3 contains 14 residues. CDR3 in amino acids: CASARGLGNYEQYF. CDR3 DNA sequence: TGTGCCAGTGCTCGGGGGCTGGGAAACTACGAGCAGTACTTC.

Points on this clonotype: At one end the junction does not follow the germline gene, possibly because of a read error. The gene calls are TRBV28 and TRBJ1-2, with D unresolved. The CDR3 is made up of 17 amino acids. Germline V gene data show CDR1 as MDHEN and CDR2 as SYDVKM. The CDR3 sequence: CASRLFAVGRADYGYTF. As DNA, the CDR3 is TGTGCCAGCCGTTTATTTGCCGTCGGGAGGGCGGACTATGGCTACACCTTC.

The chain has TRBV5-4 and TRBJ2-2, with a tentative D call TRBD2 (5 bases). Per germline, CDR1 SGHNT and CDR2 YYREEE (reference sequence). The CDR3 runs to 14 residues. The V and J ends lost 2 bases and 7 bases respectively, with 12 bases between them. The CDR3: CASSFEGRGGELFF. Written as DNA, the CDR3 is TGTGCCAGCAGCTTTGAGGGAAGAGGCGGGGAGCTGTTTTTT.

This clonotype was counted many times. The gene calls are TRBV20-1 and TRBJ2-1; 8 bases fit TRBD2. Germline-derived CDR1 and CDR2 are DFQATT and SNEGSKA (reference sequence). Germline trimming cut 3 bases from V and 2 bases from J; bases unmatched to any gene: 6. There are 15 residues in the CDR3. The CDR3 region is CSASTGGPPYNEQFF. The CDR3, as DNA: TGCAGTGCTAGTACGGGAGGGCCCCCCTACAATGAGCAGTTCTTC.

This clonotype has a count of ten or more. The rearrangement links TRBV6-2 or TRBV6-3 to TRBJ2-3, with 8 positions matching TRBD2. The length of the CDR3 is 18 residues. The germline V gene encodes CDR1 MNHEY and CDR2 SVGEGT. V gave up 2 bases and J gave up 0 bases; unmatched junction bases: 10. CDR3 loop: CASSYRASGLSSTDTQYF. The CDR3 DNA follows: TGTGCCAGCAGTTACCGGGCTAGCGGGCTATCTAGCACAGATACGCAGTATTTT.

This chain uses TRBV7-2 with TRBJ2-2, with 8 bases matching TRBD2. Germline lookup yields CDR1 SGHTA and CDR2 FQGNSA. Trimming cost V 5 bases and J 1 base; bases outside gene matches: 6. CDR3 size: 16 residues. The CDR3 loop reads CASSRALAGNTGELFF. In nucleotides, the CDR3 is TGTGCCAGCAGCCGGGCTCTAGCGGGGAACACCGGGGAGCTGTTTTTT. Full variable domain (outside the CDR3, taken from reference TRBV7-2 and TRBJ2-2): GAGVSQSPSNKVTEKGKDVELRCDPISGHTALYWYRQSLGQGLEFLIYFQGNSAPDKSGLPSDRFSAERTGGSVSTLTIQRTQQEDSAVYLCASSRALAGNTGELFFGEGSRLTVL.

The rearrangement uses TRBV27 and TRBJ2-5; TRBD2 matches 13 bases. The CDR3 loop spans 14 amino acids. The V segment lost 6 bases and the J segment 5 bases; nucleotides outside the gene matches: 3. Germline V gene data show CDR1 as MNHEY and CDR2 as SMNVEV (reference sequence). CDR3 protein: CASRKLAGGETQYF. CDR3 coding DNA: TGTGCCAGCAGGAAACTAGCGGGAGGGGAGACCCAGTACTTC.

This clonotype came up a few times. The rearrangement links TRBV2 to TRBJ2-2; D possibly corresponds to TRBD1 (5 bases). CDR3 length: 14 residues. Germline CDR1 SNHLY, CDR2 FYNNEI. V gave up 6 bases and J gave up 6 bases, with 14 bases separating them. CDR3 sequence reads: CASSPDPGPGELFF. The DNA for the CDR3 is TGTGCCAGCAGCCCAGACCCAGGGCCCGGGGAGCTGTTTTTT.

At least ten counts were recorded for this clonotype. The chain joins TRBV7-8 to TRBJ1-5; D gene ambiguous. The CDR3 is 17 residues long. V lost 5 bases and J 3 bases, leaving 20 bases between the germline ends. Germline V CDR1 and CDR2: SGHVS, FQNEAQ. This chain's CDR3 is CASSRAGDALNNQPQHF. The CDR3 bases are TGTGCCAGCAGCCGAGCGGGAGACGCTTTAAACAATCAGCCCCAGCATTTT.

This clonotype has ten or more counts. The rearrangement links TRBV10-2 to TRBJ2-3, with D perhaps TRBD2 (6 bases). The CDR3 totals 15 residues. Trimming removed 2 bases at V and 7 bases at J, with 16 bases between. Looked up from germline, CDR1 is WSHSY and CDR2 is SAAADI. The CDR3 region has the DNA TGCGCCAGCAGTGAGGGAGGGCAGGGCACGAATACGCAGTATTTT. The encoded protein is CASSEGGQGTNTQYF.